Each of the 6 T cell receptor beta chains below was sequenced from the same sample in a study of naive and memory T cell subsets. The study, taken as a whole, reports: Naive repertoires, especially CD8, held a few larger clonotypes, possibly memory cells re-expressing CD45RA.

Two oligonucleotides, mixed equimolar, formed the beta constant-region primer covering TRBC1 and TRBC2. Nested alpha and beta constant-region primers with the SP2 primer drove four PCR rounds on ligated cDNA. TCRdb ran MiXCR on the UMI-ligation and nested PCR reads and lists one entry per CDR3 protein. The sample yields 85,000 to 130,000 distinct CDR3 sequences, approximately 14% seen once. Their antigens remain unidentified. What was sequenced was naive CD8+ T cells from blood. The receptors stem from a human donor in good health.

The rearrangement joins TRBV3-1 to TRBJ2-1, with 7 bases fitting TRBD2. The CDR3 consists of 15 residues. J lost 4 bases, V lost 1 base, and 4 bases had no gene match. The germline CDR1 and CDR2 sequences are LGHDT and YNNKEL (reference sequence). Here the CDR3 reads CASSQGASGYNEQFF. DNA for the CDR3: TGTGCCAGCAGCCAAGGGGCTAGCGGTTACAATGAGCAGTTCTTC.

CDR3 DNA: TGCAGTGCAACCCGATTACACAGGGCTAAAGACTATGGCTACACCTTC. Protein product: CSATRLHRAKDYGYTF. The rearrangement joins TRBV20-1 to TRBJ1-2, with a tentative D call TRBD1 (6 bases). Trimming pared 6 bases from V and 3 bases from J, leaving 23 bases between. The CDR3 loop spans 16 amino acids. Germline V lookup: CDR1 DFQATT, CDR2 SNEGSKA (reference sequence).

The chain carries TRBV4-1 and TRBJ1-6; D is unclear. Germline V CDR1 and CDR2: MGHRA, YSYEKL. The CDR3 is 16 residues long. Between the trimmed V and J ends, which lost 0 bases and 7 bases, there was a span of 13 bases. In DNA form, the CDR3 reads TGCGCCAGCAGCCAAGAAGACTTTAACCAGAATTCACCCCTCCACTTT. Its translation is CASSQEDFNQNSPLHF.

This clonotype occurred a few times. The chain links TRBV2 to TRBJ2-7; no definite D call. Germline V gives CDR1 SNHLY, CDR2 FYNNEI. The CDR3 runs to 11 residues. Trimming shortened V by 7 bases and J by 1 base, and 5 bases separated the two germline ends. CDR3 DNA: TGTGCCAGCATTCAATCCTACGAGCAGTACTTC. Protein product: CASIQSYEQYF.

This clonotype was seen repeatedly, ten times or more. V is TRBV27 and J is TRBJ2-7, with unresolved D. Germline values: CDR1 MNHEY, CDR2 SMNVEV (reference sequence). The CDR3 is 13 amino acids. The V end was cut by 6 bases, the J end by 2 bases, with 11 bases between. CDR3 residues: CASSLTETYEQYF. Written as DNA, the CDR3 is TGTGCCAGCAGCCTCACAGAAACCTACGAGCAGTACTTC.

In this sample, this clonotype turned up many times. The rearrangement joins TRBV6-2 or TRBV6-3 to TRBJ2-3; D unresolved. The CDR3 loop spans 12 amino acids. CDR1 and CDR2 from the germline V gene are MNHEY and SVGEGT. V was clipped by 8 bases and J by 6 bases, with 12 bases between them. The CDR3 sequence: CASHSPGDTQYF. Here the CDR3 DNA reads TGTGCCAGCCATTCCCCCGGGGATACGCAGTATTTT.